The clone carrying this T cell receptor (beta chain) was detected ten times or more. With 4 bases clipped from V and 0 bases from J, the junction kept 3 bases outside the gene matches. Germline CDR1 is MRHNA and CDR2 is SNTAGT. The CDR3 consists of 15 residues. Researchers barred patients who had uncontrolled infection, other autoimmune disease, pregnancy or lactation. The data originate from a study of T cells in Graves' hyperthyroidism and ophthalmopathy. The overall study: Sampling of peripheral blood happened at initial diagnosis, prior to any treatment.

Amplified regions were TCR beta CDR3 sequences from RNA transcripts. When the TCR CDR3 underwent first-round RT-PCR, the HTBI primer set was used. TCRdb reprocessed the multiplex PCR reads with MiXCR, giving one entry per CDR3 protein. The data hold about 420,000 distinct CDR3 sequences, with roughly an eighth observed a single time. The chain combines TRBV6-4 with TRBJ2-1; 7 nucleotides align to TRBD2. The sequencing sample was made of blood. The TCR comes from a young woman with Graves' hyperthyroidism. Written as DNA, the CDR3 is TGTGCCAGCAGTGTCGCGGGAGACTCCTACAATGAGCAGTTCTTC. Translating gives CASSVAGDSYNEQFF.